The clone carrying this T cell receptor (beta chain) was seen a few times. These data belong to a study of response to subunit inactivated influenza vaccine. Via MiXCR, TCRdb re-called the RT-PCR reads, giving one row per CDR3 protein. The sample has around 470,000 distinct CDR3 sequences, more than 7% seen once. V lost 0 bases, J lost 2 bases, and 15 bases lay in between. The CDR3 runs to 17 residues. Per germline, CDR1 SGHDN and CDR2 FVKESK. This receptor was obtained from a man aged 50-75 years who received an inactivated influenza vaccine. The starting material was PBMCs from blood, obtained about 24 months after vaccination. The chain links TRBV14 to TRBJ2-3; the D is unclear. In DNA form, the CDR3 reads TGTGCCAGCAGCCAAGATCGTGGGATGGTGCTCACAGATACGCAGTATTTT. Its protein is CASSQDRGMVLTDTQYF.